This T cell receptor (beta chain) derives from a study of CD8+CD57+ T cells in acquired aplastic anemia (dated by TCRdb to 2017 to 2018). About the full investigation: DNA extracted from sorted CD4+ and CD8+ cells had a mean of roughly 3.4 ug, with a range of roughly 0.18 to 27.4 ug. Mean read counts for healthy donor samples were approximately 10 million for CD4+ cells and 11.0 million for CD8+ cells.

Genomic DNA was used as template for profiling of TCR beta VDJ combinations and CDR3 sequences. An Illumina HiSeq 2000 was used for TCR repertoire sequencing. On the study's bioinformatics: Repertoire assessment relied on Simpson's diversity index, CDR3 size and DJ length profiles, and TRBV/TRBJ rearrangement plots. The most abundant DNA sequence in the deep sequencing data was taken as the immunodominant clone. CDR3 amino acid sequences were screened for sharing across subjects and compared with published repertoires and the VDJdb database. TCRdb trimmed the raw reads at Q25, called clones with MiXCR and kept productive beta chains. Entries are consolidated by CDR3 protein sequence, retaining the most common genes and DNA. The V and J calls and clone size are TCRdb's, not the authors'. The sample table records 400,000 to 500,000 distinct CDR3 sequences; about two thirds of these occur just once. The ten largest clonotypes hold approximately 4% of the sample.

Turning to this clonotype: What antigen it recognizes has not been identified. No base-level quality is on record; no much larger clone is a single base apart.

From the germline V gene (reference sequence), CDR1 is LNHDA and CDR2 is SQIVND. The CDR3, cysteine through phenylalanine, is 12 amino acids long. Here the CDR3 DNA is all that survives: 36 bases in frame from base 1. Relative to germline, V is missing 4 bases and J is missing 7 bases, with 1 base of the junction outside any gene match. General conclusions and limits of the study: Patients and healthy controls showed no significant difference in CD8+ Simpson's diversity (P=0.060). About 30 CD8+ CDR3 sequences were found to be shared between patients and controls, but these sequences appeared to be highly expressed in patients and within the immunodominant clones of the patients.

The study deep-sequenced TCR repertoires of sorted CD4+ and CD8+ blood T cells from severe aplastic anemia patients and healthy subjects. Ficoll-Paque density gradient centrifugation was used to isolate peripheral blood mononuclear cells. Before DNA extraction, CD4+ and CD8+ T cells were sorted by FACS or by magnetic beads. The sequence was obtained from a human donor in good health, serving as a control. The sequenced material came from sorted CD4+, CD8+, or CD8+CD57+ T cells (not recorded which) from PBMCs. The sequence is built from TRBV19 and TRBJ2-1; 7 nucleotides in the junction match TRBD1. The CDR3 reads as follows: CASSNRGNEQFF. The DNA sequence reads TGTGCCAGTAGTAACAGGGGTAATGAGCAGTTCTTC.